The 10 T cell receptor beta chains listed next were all sequenced from one sample in a study of T-cell reconstitution after alpha-beta-depleted transplantation in children. Preparation of the TCRbeta library involved a method that used unique molecular identifiers. TCRdb reprocessed the PCR reads with MiXCR, giving one entry per CDR3 protein. The table lists hundreds of thousands of distinct CDR3 sequences, approximately 17% of them singletons. The source was PBMCs from the stem cell graft donor, collected from the stem cell graft. All receptors come from a human donor who donated a stem cell graft to a child with acute myeloid leukemia.

This clonotype occurred many times. The chain carries TRBV9 and TRBJ1-2, with D tentatively TRBD1 (5 bases). The V gene's germline CDR1 is SGDLS and CDR2 YYNGEE. This CDR3 comprises 15 residues. Trimming removed 1 base at V and 8 bases at J, with 18 bases between. The CDR3 is CASSVQSAGRRGYTF. The CDR3 DNA is TGTGCCAGCAGCGTACAATCAGCAGGGCGGAGGGGCTACACCTTC. Full variable domain (outside the CDR3, taken from reference TRBV9 and TRBJ1-2): DSGVTQTPKHLITATGQRVTLRCSPRSGDLSVYWYQQSLDQGLQFLIQYYNGEERAKGNILERFSAQQFPDLHSELNLSSLELGDSALYFCASSVQSAGRRGYTFGSGTRLTVV.

The sample holds a few counts of this clonotype. The chain is built from TRBV12-3 or TRBV12-4 and TRBJ2-1; 7 bases agree with TRBD2. J was trimmed by 4 bases and V by 3 bases; bases with no gene match: 6. This CDR3 has 15 amino acids. The CDR3, as DNA: TGTGCCAGCAGTTTTGAGGGACTACTGTACAATGAGCAGTTCTTC. It encodes CASSFEGLLYNEQFF.

This clonotype has a count of ten or more. The chain links TRBV12-3 or TRBV12-4 to TRBJ1-2; no clear D. Trimming left V 3 bases short and J 4 bases short, with 9 bases between. The CDR3 contains 13 residues. As DNA, the CDR3 is TGTGCCAGCAGTTTGATAGGGAGCTATGGCTACACCTTC. It translates to CASSLIGSYGYTF.

The J gene is TRBJ2-5, the V gene TRBV5-5; D call uncertain. CDR1 and CDR2 from the germline V gene are SGHKS and YYEKEE (reference sequence). Trimming pared 2 bases from V and 1 base from J, leaving 9 bases between. This CDR3 is built from 14 residues. The DNA for the CDR3 is TGTGCCAGCAGCTTTGGCCAGTCCCAAGAGACCCAGTACTTC. This gives the protein CASSFGQSQETQYF.

The chain combines TRBV5-1 with TRBJ1-1; TRBD1 might be the D (5 bases). Germline V gives CDR1 SGHRS, CDR2 YFSETQ. Trimming took off 5 bases at V and 0 bases at J, with 14 bases between the two ends. CDR3 length: 15 amino acids. This chain's CDR3 is CASRERDGVNTEAFF. CDR3 bases: TGCGCCAGCAGAGAACGGGACGGGGTGAACACTGAAGCTTTCTTT.

This clonotype has a count of ten or more. The V gene is TRBV29-1, the J gene TRBJ2-1; the D is unclear. CDR3 length: 13 amino acids. The V end lost 4 bases, the J end lost 6 bases, and 13 bases lay between the germline ends. Germline loops: CDR1 SQVTM, CDR2 ANQGSEA. The CDR3 protein is CSVVSSLPNEQFF. The CDR3 bases are TGCAGCGTTGTATCCTCCCTTCCCAATGAGCAGTTCTTC.

This rearrangement joins TRBV12-3 or TRBV12-4 to TRBJ2-1; the match to TRBD2 covers 8 bases. Trimming at V came to 0 bases and at J to 10 bases, leaving 8 bases not matched to a gene. CDR3 length: 15 amino acids. This CDR3 is CASSLASGAVREQFF. The CDR3 DNA follows: TGTGCCAGCAGTTTAGCTAGCGGGGCGGTCAGGGAGCAGTTCTTC.

The rearrangement links TRBV7-6 to TRBJ2-2, with D perhaps assigned TRBD1 or TRBD2 (5 bases each). This CDR3 comprises 17 residues. The V end was cut by 4 bases, the J end by 7 bases, with 22 bases between. Germline V gene lookup returns CDR1 SGHVS and CDR2 FNYEAQ. CDR3 sequence: CASSSLMRGPRVGELFF. CDR3 coding DNA: TGTGCCAGCAGCTCCCTTATGAGGGGACCCAGGGTCGGGGAGCTGTTTTTT.

This clonotype was recorded at least ten times. This chain connects TRBV12-3 or TRBV12-4 to TRBJ1-1; tentative D call: TRBD1 (5 bases). V was shortened by 7 bases and J by 3 bases, with 12 bases between the two germline ends. The CDR3 contains 13 residues. The CDR3 DNA sequence: TGTGCCAGCACCCCAGGGCGCTACACTGAAGCTTTCTTT. Translating gives CASTPGRYTEAFF.

This clonotype has more than one count but fewer than ten. The chain combines TRBV7-2 with TRBJ1-2; D may be TRBD1 (6 bases). This CDR3 has 13 amino acids. CDR1 and CDR2 from the germline V gene are SGHTA and FQGNSA. Deletions cut 5 bases from V and 3 bases from J, with 10 bases between. CDR3: CASSKGGDYGYTF. CDR3 in DNA: TGTGCCAGCAGCAAGGGGGGGGACTATGGCTACACCTTC.